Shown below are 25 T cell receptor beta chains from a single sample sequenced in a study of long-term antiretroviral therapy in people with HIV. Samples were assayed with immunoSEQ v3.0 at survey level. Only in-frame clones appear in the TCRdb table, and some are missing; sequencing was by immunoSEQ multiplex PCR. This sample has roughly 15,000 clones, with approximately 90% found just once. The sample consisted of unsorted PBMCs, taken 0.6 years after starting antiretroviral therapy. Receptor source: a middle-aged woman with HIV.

The CDR3 DNA reads TGTGCCAGCATATTACTTCCCAGCTCTGGAAACACCATATATTTT. Protein sequence: CASILLPSSGNTIYF. V usage is TRBV6-6 and J usage is TRBJ1-3, with D unclear. The germline V gene has CDR1 MNHNY and CDR2 SVGAGI (reference sequence). The V and J ends lost 7 bases and 0 bases respectively, with 13 bases between them. The CDR3 runs to 15 residues.

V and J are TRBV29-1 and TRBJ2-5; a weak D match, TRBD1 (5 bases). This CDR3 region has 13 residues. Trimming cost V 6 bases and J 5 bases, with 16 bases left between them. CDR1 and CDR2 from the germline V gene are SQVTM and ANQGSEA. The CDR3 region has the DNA TGCAGCGTCTCAGGGTCGCCAGAGGAGACCCAGTACTTC. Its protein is CSVSGSPEETQYF.

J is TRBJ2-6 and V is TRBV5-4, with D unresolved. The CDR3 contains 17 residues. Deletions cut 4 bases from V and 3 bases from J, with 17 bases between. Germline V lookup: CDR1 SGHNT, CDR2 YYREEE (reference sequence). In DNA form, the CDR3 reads TGTGCCAGCAGCCCCTTCGGTAGGGATTTTGGGGCCAACGTCCTGACTTTC. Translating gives CASSPFGRDFGANVLTF.

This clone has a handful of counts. CDR3 residues: CASSRNTNYGYTF. The CDR3 DNA follows: TGTGCCAGCAGCCGGAATACCAACTATGGCTACACCTTC. V is TRBV28 and J is TRBJ1-2; D call uncertain. Germline-derived CDR1 and CDR2 are MDHEN and SYDVKM. This CDR3 has 13 amino acids. V was trimmed by 6 bases and J by 2 bases, leaving 10 bases between them.

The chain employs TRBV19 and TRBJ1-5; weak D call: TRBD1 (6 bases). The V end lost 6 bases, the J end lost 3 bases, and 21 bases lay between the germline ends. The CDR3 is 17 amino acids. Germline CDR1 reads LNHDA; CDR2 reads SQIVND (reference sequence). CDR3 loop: CASRGIQGFADNQPQHF. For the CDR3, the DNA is TGTGCCAGTAGGGGAATACAGGGATTTGCCGACAATCAGCCCCAGCATTTT.

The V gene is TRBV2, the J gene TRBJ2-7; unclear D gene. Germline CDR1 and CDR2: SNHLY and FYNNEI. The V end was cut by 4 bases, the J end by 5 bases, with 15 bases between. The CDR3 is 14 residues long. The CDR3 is CASSVESRSHEQYF. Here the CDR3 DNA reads TGTGCCAGCAGTGTGGAGTCGAGGTCCCACGAGCAGTACTTC.

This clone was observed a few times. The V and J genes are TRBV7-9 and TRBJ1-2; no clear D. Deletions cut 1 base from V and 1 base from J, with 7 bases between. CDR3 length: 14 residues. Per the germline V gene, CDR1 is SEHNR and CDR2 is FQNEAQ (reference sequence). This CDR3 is CASSLGLNNYGYTF. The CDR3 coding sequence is TGTGCCAGCAGCTTAGGACTGAATAACTATGGCTACACCTTC. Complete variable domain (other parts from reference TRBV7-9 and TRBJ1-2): DTGVSQNPRHKITKRGQNVTFRCDPISEHNRLYWYRQTLGQGPEFLTYFQNEAQLEKSRLLSDRFSAERPKGSFSTLEIQRTEQGDSAMYLCASSLGLNNYGYTFGSGTRLTVV.

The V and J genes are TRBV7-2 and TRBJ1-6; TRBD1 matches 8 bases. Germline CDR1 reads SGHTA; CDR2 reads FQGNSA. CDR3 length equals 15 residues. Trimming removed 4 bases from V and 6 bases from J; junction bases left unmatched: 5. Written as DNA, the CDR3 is TGTGCCAGCAGCTCAGCAGACAGGGGTAATTCACCCCTCCACTTT. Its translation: CASSSADRGNSPLHF.

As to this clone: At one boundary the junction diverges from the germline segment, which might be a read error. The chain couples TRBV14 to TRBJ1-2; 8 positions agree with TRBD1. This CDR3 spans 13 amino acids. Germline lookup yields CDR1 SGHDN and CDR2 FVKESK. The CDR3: CASSQVIRGRWNF. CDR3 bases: TGTGCCAGCAGCCAAGTAATCAGGGGGCGCTGGAACTTC.

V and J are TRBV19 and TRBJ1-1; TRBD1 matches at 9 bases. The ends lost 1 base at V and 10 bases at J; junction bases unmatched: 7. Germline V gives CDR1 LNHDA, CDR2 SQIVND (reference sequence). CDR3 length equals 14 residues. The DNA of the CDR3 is TGTGCCAGTAGTATAGGGACAGGGGTGAGAGGAGCTTTCTTT. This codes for CASSIGTGVRGAFF.

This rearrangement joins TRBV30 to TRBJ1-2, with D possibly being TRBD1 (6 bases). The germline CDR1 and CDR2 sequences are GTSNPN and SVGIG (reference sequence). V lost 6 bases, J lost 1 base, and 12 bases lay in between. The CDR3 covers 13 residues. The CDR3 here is CACYEGVNYGYTF. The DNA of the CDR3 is TGTGCCTGTTACGAGGGGGTTAACTATGGCTACACCTTC.

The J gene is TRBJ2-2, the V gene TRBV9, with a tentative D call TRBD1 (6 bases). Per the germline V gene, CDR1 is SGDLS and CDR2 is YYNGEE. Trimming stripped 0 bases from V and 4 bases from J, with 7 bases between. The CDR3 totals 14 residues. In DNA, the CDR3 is TGTGCCAGCAGCGTAGGAGGGGGCACCGGGGAGCTGTTTTTT. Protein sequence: CASSVGGGTGELFF. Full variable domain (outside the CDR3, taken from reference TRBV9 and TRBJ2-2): DSGVTQTPKHLITATGQRVTLRCSPRSGDLSVYWYQQSLDQGLQFLIQYYNGEERAKGNILERFSAQQFPDLHSELNLSSLELGDSALYFCASSVGGGTGELFFGEGSRLTVL.

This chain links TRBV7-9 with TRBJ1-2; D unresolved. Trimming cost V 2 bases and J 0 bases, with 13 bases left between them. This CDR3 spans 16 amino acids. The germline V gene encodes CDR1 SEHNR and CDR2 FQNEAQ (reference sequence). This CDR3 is CASSLFGSQTNYGYTF. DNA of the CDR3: TGTGCCAGCAGCTTATTTGGCAGTCAGACTAACTATGGCTACACCTTC.

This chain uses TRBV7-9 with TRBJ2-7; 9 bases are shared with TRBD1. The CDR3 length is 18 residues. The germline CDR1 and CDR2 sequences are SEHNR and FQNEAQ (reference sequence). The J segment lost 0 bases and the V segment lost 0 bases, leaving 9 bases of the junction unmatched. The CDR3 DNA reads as TGTGCCAGCAGCTTAGCGTGGGATGGGACAGGGAGCTCCTACGAGCAGTACTTC. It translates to CASSLAWDGTGSSYEQYF. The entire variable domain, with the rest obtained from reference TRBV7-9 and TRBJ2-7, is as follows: DTGVSQNPRHKITKRGQNVTFRCDPISEHNRLYWYRQTLGQGPEFLTYFQNEAQLEKSRLLSDRFSAERPKGSFSTLEIQRTEQGDSAMYLCASSLAWDGTGSSYEQYFGPGTRLTVT.

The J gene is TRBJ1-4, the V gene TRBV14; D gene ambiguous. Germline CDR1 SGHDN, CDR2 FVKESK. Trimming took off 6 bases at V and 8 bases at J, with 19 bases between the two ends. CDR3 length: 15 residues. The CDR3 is CASSKERASREKLFF. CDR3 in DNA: TGTGCCAGCAGTAAAGAACGGGCCAGTCGAGAAAAACTGTTTTTT. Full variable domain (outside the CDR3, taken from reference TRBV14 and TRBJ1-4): EAGVTQFPSHSVIEKGQTVTLRCDPISGHDNLYWYRRVMGKEIKFLLHFVKESKQDESGMPNNRFLAERTGGTYSTLKVQPAELEDSGVYFCASSKERASREKLFFGSGTQLSVL.

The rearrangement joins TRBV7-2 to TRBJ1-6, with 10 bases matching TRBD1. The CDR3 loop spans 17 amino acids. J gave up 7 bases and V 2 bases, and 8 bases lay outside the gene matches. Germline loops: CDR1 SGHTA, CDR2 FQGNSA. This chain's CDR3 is CASSLRAGQGLNSPLHF. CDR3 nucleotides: TGTGCCAGCAGCTTAAGGGCGGGACAGGGGTTGAATTCACCCCTCCACTTT.

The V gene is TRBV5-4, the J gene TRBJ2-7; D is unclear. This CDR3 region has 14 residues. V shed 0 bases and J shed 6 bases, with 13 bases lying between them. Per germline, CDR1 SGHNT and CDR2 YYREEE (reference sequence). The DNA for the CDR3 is TGTGCCAGCAGCTTGGACTTTAAGATTGGCGAGCAGTACTTC. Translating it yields CASSLDFKIGEQYF.

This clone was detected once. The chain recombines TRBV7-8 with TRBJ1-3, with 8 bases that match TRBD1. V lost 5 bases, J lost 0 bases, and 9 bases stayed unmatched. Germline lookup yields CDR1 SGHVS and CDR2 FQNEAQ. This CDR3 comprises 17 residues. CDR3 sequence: CASSPQGDRFSGNTIYF. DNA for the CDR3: TGTGCCAGCAGCCCCCAGGGGGACAGGTTCTCTGGAAACACCATATATTTT.

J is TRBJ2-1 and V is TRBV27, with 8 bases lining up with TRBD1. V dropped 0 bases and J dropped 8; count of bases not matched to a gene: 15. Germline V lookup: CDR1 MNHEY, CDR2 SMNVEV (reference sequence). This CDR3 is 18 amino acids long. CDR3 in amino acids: CASSLSGLTGGWVDEQFF. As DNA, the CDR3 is TGTGCCAGCAGTTTATCGGGCCTTACAGGGGGGTGGGTGGATGAGCAGTTCTTC.

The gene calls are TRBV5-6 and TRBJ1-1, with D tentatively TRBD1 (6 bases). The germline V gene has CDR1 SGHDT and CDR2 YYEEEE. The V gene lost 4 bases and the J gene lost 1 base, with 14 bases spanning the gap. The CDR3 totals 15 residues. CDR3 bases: TGTGCCAGCAGCCCCGACGTACAGGGGAACACTGAAGCTTTCTTT. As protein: CASSPDVQGNTEAFF.

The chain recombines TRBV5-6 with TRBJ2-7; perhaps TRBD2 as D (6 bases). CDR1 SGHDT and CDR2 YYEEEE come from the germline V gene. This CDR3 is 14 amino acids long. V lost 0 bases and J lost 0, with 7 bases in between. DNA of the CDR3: TGTGCCAGCAGCTTGGGGGGGGACTCCTACGAGCAGTACTTC. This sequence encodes CASSLGGDSYEQYF.

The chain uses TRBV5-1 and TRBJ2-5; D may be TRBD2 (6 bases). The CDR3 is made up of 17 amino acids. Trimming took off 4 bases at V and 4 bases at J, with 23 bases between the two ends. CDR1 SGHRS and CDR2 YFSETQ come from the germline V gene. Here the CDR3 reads CASSDGYSGGASETQYF. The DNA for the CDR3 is TGCGCCAGCAGCGATGGATACTCTGGCGGGGCCTCAGAGACCCAGTACTTC.

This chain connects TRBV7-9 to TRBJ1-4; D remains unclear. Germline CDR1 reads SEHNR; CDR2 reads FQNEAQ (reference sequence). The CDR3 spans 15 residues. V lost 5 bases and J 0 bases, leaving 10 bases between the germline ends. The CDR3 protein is CASSPKGSTNEKLFF. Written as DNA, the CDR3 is TGTGCCAGCAGCCCCAAAGGGTCAACTAATGAAAAACTGTTTTTT.

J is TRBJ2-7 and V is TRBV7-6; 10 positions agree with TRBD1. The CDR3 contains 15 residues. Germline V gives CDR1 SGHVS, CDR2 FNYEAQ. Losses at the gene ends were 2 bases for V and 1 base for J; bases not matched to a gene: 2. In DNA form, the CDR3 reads TGTGCCAGCAGCTTAACGGGACAGGGGTCCTACGAGCAGTACTTC. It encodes CASSLTGQGSYEQYF.

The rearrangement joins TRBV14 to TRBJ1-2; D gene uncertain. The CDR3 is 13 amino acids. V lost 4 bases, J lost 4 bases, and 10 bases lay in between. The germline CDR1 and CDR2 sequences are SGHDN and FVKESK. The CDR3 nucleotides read TGTGCCAGCAGCCCCGGGAGAAGCTATGGCTACACCTTC. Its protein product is CASSPGRSYGYTF.